This T cell receptor beta chain is from a study of shared clonotypes between healthy human individuals. This clone was observed a single time. Its antigen is currently unknown. Trimming cost V 5 bases and J 9 bases; bases outside gene matches: 6. CDR3 length equals 14 residues. Germline V gives CDR1 SQVTM, CDR2 ANQGSEA. Selected positively for CCR7 and CD45RO-negative, naive CD8 cells excluded terminally differentiated effector memory CD45RA+ cells. Whole-study findings and limits: Only blood was sampled, and tissue TCR repertoires likely differ from blood ones. Sharing across a few donors was seen in around 5.1% of naive CD4 clonotypes.

Assay runs were performed at deep level. Several immunoSEQ 96-well plates shared each subset's DNA, each plate a replicate. Assay: immunoSEQ multiplex PCR; the TCRdb copy retains only in-frame clones and omits some. The data hold some 2.1 million clones, with 85% to 95% observed a single time. The TCR was taken from a young man in good health. Sequenced material: naive CD8+ T cells sorted from blood. The chain combines TRBV29-1 with TRBJ2-1; 14 bases align to TRBD2. The CDR3 region is CSVPGLAGAPEQFF. The CDR3 nucleotides are TGCAGCGTTCCGGGACTAGCGGGAGCACCTGAGCAGTTCTTC.